Described below is a single TCR beta chain sequence and its context. The clone's antigen remains unknown. No base quality information exists; no much larger clone differs at one position. The data derive from a study of cytomegalovirus exposure and HLA in healthy donors (dated by TCRdb to the late 2010s). Context from the whole study: An earlier analysis of roughly 610 of the donors reported 276 Gb of sequence data and 100 million to 120 million unique TCR beta sequences obtained from some 170 million T cells. An early release that covered roughly 600 HLA-typed donors contained 250 to 350 gigabases of sequencing data and roughly 84 million unique TCR sequences. Among the roughly 400 genotyped donors, approximately 81% belonged to the genetic ancestry cluster associated with self-reported Caucasian donors. The aim of the study was to test whether cataloging public T cell receptors could identify signatures of past pathogen exposure. The study used immunosequencing to profile the T cell repertoires of approximately 640 subjects and linked those repertoires to cytomegalovirus serostatus. Besides the first cohort of 666 subjects, a separate validation cohort made up of over 100 different subjects was used. The study combined high-throughput TCR immunosequencing, statistical association of individual TCRs with disease status, and machine learning to predict cytomegalovirus infection status. A later analysis re-analyzed previously published TCR beta repertoires from hundreds of donors and added high-resolution HLA genotyping to study TCR occurrence patterns. In the later analysis, no new phenotypic data were used to find candidate immune exposures; instead, reliance was placed on TCR beta sequences and their occurrence across donors. An earlier analysis of 500 to 750 of the donors applied high-throughput TCR beta sequencing to assess whether each TCR beta V gene segment acted as functional or pseudogenic. Donor age, sex, ethnicity and CMV serostatus were collected together with the repertoire data. Genome-wide SNP genotypes for about 60% of the 666 donors were used in a later genetic analysis, which treated that subset as a discovery cohort. All discovery cohort repertoires had been generated on a single sequencing platform. HLA typing included class I and class II loci at four-digit resolution. The number of donors typed differed by locus, with roughly 620-630 for A, B, C, DRB1 and DQB1, roughly 550 for DQA1, 606 for DPA1, and some 450 for DPB1. Because of strong linkage in the cohort, four to six DR-DQ haplotypes were treated as single units for association and clustering. On average, about 240,000 unique TCR beta nucleotide sequences were sequenced per donor among 398 genotyped donors of the cohort, with roughly 18% of those sequences being non-productive. What the study reported, not specific to this receptor: According to a later genetic analysis, donors in an Asian-associated ancestry cluster had fewer N-insertions in productive TCRs than the approximately 610-donor mean. This cohort had only TCR beta chains sequenced, and the lack of alpha or paired-chain data limited which features could be detected. In a later genetic analysis, a missense DCLRE1C variant was associated with V-gene and J-gene trimming of TCR beta chains, and the association was replicated in an independent cohort. CMV serostatus was the only immune exposure information available for the cohort. A later analysis found that most CMV-associated TCR beta chains appeared HLA-restricted, with HLA associations seemingly driven largely by CMV exposure. In a later analysis, HLA-associated TCR beta chains showed more clonal expansion and lower generation probabilities than non-associated chains that were equally common. Most TCR sequences were seen in very few donors, while some public TCRs were found in many individuals. Linkage disequilibrium might explain the correlated functional status among segregating V segments, but an unknown experimental factor could not be excluded. Sequencing depth was assumed to be roughly uniform across donors in the presence/absence analyses, though that assumption may not hold. In an earlier analysis of around 600 of the donors, most TCR beta V segments appeared in productive rearrangements about 90% or about 30% of the time, broadly matching IMGT annotations. Because counts were too low, roughly 16 rarely observed V segments, including chromosome 9 orphons, were left out of the earlier analysis of approximately 580 of the donors. A further reported finding was that TCR beta sequences accurately predicted the HLA-A and HLA-B alleles for most subjects in the first cohort. At a false discovery rate of 0.05, a later analysis linked 16,951 TCR beta sequences to specific HLA alleles. According to a later analysis, TCR association rates differed among HLA loci, with DRB1 alleles showing the most associated TCRs and HLA-C alleles showing the fewest. Assigning TCR associations to individual alleles was difficult when HLA alleles, especially DR and DQ, strongly co-occurred. A group of highly shared sequence variants was considered likely to be a technical artifact of the sequencing pipeline. According to the authors, the approach could potentially be generalized to other disease states and immunological phenotypes. In vitro tests confirmed that three of the cytomegalovirus-associated TCR beta chains recognize cytomegalovirus antigens. HLA typing was unavailable for some donors at each locus, so association tests used only the typed subset. Cytomegalovirus status was reported to be diagnosed by the classifier with high specificity and sensitivity in both the original and validation cohorts. Some IMGT-functional V segments, including TRBV6-2 and TRBV6-3, could not be told apart with the 87-base-pair reads, so those segments were excluded. The study gave a list of about 160 TCR beta chains associated with cytomegalovirus. Several of the top co-occurrence clusters appeared to be linked to parvovirus B19, influenza, CMV and Epstein-Barr virus, according to a later analysis.

The germline V gene (reference sequence) gives CDR1 as GTSNPN and CDR2 as SVGIG. From the cysteine through the phenylalanine, the CDR3 covers 15 amino acids. The retained sequence is limited to the CDR3, 45 bases, with the frame set at the first base. The germline V end is reduced by 0 bases and the J end by 5 bases; junction bases left unmatched: 6. Library creation used the immunoSEQ multiplex PCR assay. For the multiplex PCR, a mixture combining 60 forward primers for TCR Vbeta segments and 13 reverse primers for TCR Jbeta segments was used. The CDR3 region of rearranged TCR beta genes was amplified from genomic DNA by a multiplex PCR assay. The Illumina HiSeq System was used to sequence the amplified TCR beta libraries as 87-base-pair reads. Per the original workflow: In a later analysis, approximately 74 million unique TCR beta chains were counted across the 650 to 700 repertoires, and some 10 million of these chains were shared by at least two donors. To remove PCR and sequencing errors, raw reads were error-corrected and collapsed into unique sequences using a nearest-neighbor algorithm that merged closely related sequences. Alignment of CDR3 sequences to IMGT reference sequences was used to assign V, D and J gene segments. For a sequence to be retained, at least a six-nucleotide match to both a V gene segment and a J gene segment was required. A rearrangement was called productive if the CDR3 had no stop codons and remained in frame with V and J, and every other rearrangement was called non-productive. CDR3 was defined according to IMGT convention as the region running from the second conserved V-encoded cysteine to the conserved J-encoded phenylalanine. The earlier analysis of approximately 500 of the donors excluded sequences that lacked an unambiguous match to a single V gene segment. An earlier analysis of 550 to 650 of the donors classified V segments as functional when productive rearrangements were above 56.7% and as segregating when the standard deviation between donors was above 5%. A statistical classification framework was built to diagnose cytomegalovirus status from the catalog of TCR beta chain sequences. In a later analysis, V and J genes were assigned by comparing TCR nucleotide sequences against IMGT/GENE-DB human TR gene sequences. The TCRdist pipeline was used in a later analysis to assign CDR3 sequences and most-parsimonious VDJ recombination scenarios. In a later analysis, each TCR beta chain was defined by its CDR3 amino acid sequence together with its V-gene family, and reads without a unique V-gene family were excluded. To address suspected cross-contamination and a sequencing artifact, a later analysis removed 450 to 700 highly shared, low-generation-probability nucleotide sequences. For each public chain, a later analysis derived a clonal expansion index from normalized ranks of inferred template counts within each repertoire. A later analysis computed generation probabilities with a VDJ recombination model fitted to out-of-frame rearrangements, and checked the results against IGoR. In a later analysis, TCR-TCR, TCR-HLA and TCR-CMV co-occurrence was scored with hypergeometric tests, and a repertoire-size bias correction was applied to TCR pairs. To estimate false discovery rates, a later analysis permuted the HLA or CMV assignments 20 times. In a later analysis, co-occurring TCRs were grouped with DBSCAN, and TCRdist sequence similarity was added when clustering was performed within HLA-allele-positive subsets. Repertoires with fewer than 30,000 or more than 120,000 public chains were left out of co-occurrence clustering, as were a few repertoires with anomalous nucleotide sharing. TCRdb obtained this table from immuneACCESS and retained in-frame rearrangements with V and J assigned. These tables miss some clones; where compared with another copy, unresolved V genes account for less than half of the shortfall, and the remainder is unexplained. V and J calls and clone size are those listed in that table; D and trimming were worked out from the DNA. Recorded for this sample are under 95,000 clones; about four fifths of them occurred a single time. Together, the top ten hold around 15% of the sample.

In total, 500 to 700 healthy bone marrow donors made up the cohort. All cohort members were sampled while nominally healthy, although unrecorded immune exposures were likely present. The donor was CMV seropositive and was included in the group of 270 or so seropositive cohort members. Every donor gave a peripheral blood sample, and the peripheral blood mononuclear cells from that sample were used for TCR beta sequencing. The Qiagen DNeasy Blood Extraction Kit was used to extract genomic DNA from the blood cell samples. The rearrangement combines TRBV30 with TRBJ2-2; 7 of the junction bases match TRBD1. Sequencing input: PBMCs. This receptor was obtained from a woman aged 35 to 49 in good health and CMV-seropositive. CDR3 reads: CAWSVGTGVTGELFF. The bases read TGTGCCTGGAGTGTAGGAACAGGGGTTACCGGGGAGCTGTTTTTT.